Listed here are 23 T cell receptor beta chains from one sample, sequenced in a study of blood T cell repertoires in COVID-19. Assay: immunoSEQ multiplex PCR; the TCRdb copy retains only in-frame clones and omits some. The sample records 210,000 or so clones, 85% to 90% being singletons. The sequencing input was peripheral blood. The receptors derive from a man aged 50-60 years with acute or convalescent COVID-19.

V is TRBV11-2 and J is TRBJ1-3, with D possibly matching TRBD1 (5 bases). V was cut by 0 bases and J by 2 bases, with 23 bases left in between. Germline CDR1 reads SGHAT; CDR2 reads FQNNGV. CDR3 length: 20 amino acids. The CDR3 nucleotides are TGTGCCAGCAGCTTAGAGGGGGGGTTTTACAGGAGCCGAGCTGGAAACACCATATATTTT. The encoded protein is CASSLEGGFYRSRAGNTIYF.

The chain is built from TRBV9 and TRBJ2-5; 16 bases fit TRBD2. The length of the CDR3 is 18 residues. V lost 5 bases, J lost 5 bases, and 12 bases stayed unmatched. Germline CDR1 and CDR2: SGDLS and YYNGEE. The CDR3 nucleotides are TGTGCCAGCAGTGGGACTAGCGGGGGGGCCTCGCCCGGGGAGACCCAGTACTTC. Its translation is CASSGTSGGASPGETQYF.

V gene TRBV7-9 combines with J gene TRBJ2-7, with TRBD1 matching 8 bases. Germline values: CDR1 SEHNR, CDR2 FQNEAQ (reference sequence). Trimming cost V 5 bases and J 4 bases; bases outside gene matches: 16. The CDR3 runs to 17 residues. For the CDR3, the DNA is TGTGCCAGCAGCCCCCCGGTGGGGCAGGGGGCGCAGTACGAGCAGTACTTC. Its protein product is CASSPPVGQGAQYEQYF.

The CDR3 reads CASRWSGHNYGYTF. CDR3 nucleotides: TGTGCCAGTAGATGGAGTGGACACAACTATGGCTACACCTTC. The chain couples TRBV19 to TRBJ1-2, with D perhaps matching TRBD1 (5 bases). The CDR3 spans 14 residues. CDR1 and CDR2 from the germline V gene are LNHDA and SQIVND (reference sequence). V shed 6 bases and J shed 2 bases, with 13 bases lying between them.

This chain connects TRBV10-1 to TRBJ2-3; 8 bases are a match to TRBD2. Trimming cost V 6 bases and J 4 bases; bases outside gene matches: 9. CDR1 is WNHNN and CDR2 is SYGVQD in the germline V gene (reference sequence). CDR3 length: 15 residues. CDR3: CASSDRGGLPDTQYF. The CDR3 nucleotides read TGCGCCAGCAGCGACCGGGGGGGCCTACCAGATACGCAGTATTTT.

The V call is TRBV27, the J call TRBJ1-5, with 12 bases identical to TRBD1. V lost 0 bases, J lost 6 bases, and 3 bases stayed unmatched. The V gene's germline CDR1 is MNHEY and CDR2 SMNVEV (reference sequence). The CDR3 extends over 16 amino acids. Written as DNA, the CDR3 is TGTGCCAGCAGTTTATCCGGGACAGGGGGCAGTCAGCCCCAGCATTTT. Translated: CASSLSGTGGSQPQHF.

This clone was observed a single time. The chain carries TRBV9 and TRBJ1-4, with TRBD1 matching over 12 bases. CDR1 is SGDLS, CDR2 YYNGEE, per germline. CDR3 length equals 15 residues. Trimming at V came to 3 bases and at J to 5 bases, leaving 2 bases not matched to a gene. The CDR3 is CASSGDRGPNEKLFF. The CDR3 coding sequence is TGTGCCAGCAGCGGGGACAGGGGGCCAAATGAAAAACTGTTTTTT.

The V and J genes are TRBV28 and TRBJ1-1, with D uncertain. In germline, CDR1 is MDHEN, CDR2 SYDVKM. The CDR3 is 14 residues long. The V end was cut by 6 bases, the J end by 1 base, with 12 bases between. In DNA, the CDR3 is TGTGCCAGCAGCCGGAGATTAAGGAACACTGAAGCTTTCTTT. Its protein is CASSRRLRNTEAFF.

The V gene is TRBV10-3, the J gene TRBJ1-1, with 7 nucleotides matching TRBD1. J was trimmed by 11 bases and V by 5 bases; bases with no gene match: 8. This CDR3 is built from 12 residues. Germline CDR1 is ENHRY and CDR2 is SYGVKD. The CDR3, as DNA: TGTGCCATCAGTCGGGACAGTTATGGCGCTTTCTTT. Amino acids: CAISRDSYGAFF.

The rearrangement joins TRBV5-4 to TRBJ2-1, with 11 nucleotides matching TRBD2. The germline gives CDR1 SGHNT, CDR2 YYREEE (reference sequence). The V segment lost 5 bases and the J segment 5 bases; nucleotides outside the gene matches: 3. The CDR3 spans 14 residues. As DNA, the CDR3 is TGTGCCAGCAGACTAGCGGGGGTCAACAATGAGCAGTTCTTC. It specifies CASRLAGVNNEQFF.

This clone was observed a single time. The rearrangement links TRBV21-1 to TRBJ1-1; TRBD1 is taken as the D call from the table, unchecked against the DNA. TRBV21-1 is assigned pseudogene status. This CDR3 comprises 14 residues. DNA of the CDR3: TGTGCCAGCAGGGAGACAGGGGGGAACACTGAAGCTTTCTTT. The encoded protein is CASRETGGNTEAFF.

The V call is TRBV11-2, the J call TRBJ1-2; 7 positions match TRBD1. The CDR3 contains 14 residues. The ends lost 2 bases at V and 3 bases at J; junction bases unmatched: 3. Per the germline V gene, CDR1 is SGHAT and CDR2 is FQNNGV. The CDR3 region is CASSLNRGDYGYTF. CDR3 nucleotide sequence: TGTGCCAGCAGCTTAAACAGGGGCGACTATGGCTACACCTTC.

CDR3 DNA sequence: TGTGCCAGCAGCCCCAGGGGGTCGGGGTACAATGAGCAGTTCTTC. This codes for CASSPRGSGYNEQFF. The chain couples TRBV7-9 to TRBJ2-1; 7 bases line up with TRBD1. V shed 5 bases and J 4 bases; nucleotides not matched to a gene: 8. Germline V gene data show CDR1 as SEHNR and CDR2 as FQNEAQ (reference sequence). CDR3 length: 15 amino acids.

This clone is classed as medium-sized (0.01 to 0.1%). This chain links TRBV18 with TRBJ1-4, with D perhaps matching TRBD1 (5 bases). Between the trimmed V and J ends, which lost 6 bases and 0 bases, there was a span of 17 bases. The CDR3 totals 17 residues. In germline, CDR1 is KGHSH, CDR2 LQKENI. The CDR3 region is CASSQTGRGSTNEKLFF. The CDR3 DNA follows: TGTGCCAGCTCCCAGACGGGCCGGGGGTCAACTAATGAAAAACTGTTTTTT.

The chain uses TRBV14 and TRBJ2-7, with TRBD2 identical over 8 bases. Germline V gives CDR1 SGHDN, CDR2 FVKESK. V dropped 5 bases and J dropped 6; count of bases not matched to a gene: 6. The CDR3 runs 13 residues. CDR3 sequence: CASSARGGSEQYF. Written as DNA, the CDR3 is TGTGCCAGCAGCGCCCGGGGGGGTAGCGAGCAGTACTTC.

The chain carries TRBV5-1 and TRBJ1-6; 7 positions match TRBD1. V gave up 0 bases and J gave up 8 bases; unmatched junction bases: 5. The length of the CDR3 is 15 residues. Looked up from germline, CDR1 is SGHRS and CDR2 is YFSETQ. For the CDR3, the DNA is TGCGCCAGCAGCTTGGATGACAGGGCATATTCACCCCTCCACTTT. It yields the protein CASSLDDRAYSPLHF. The full variable domain, in which reference TRBV5-1 and TRBJ1-6 provide the parts outside the CDR3, is KAGVTQTPRYLIKTRGQQVTLSCSPISGHRSVSWYQQTPGQGLQFLFEYFSETQRNKGNFPGRFSGRQFSNSRSEMNVSTLELGDSALYLCASSLDDRAYSPLHFGNGTRLTVT.

The chain uses TRBV6-5 and TRBJ1-2; 8 bases are shared with TRBD1. This CDR3 is 14 amino acids long. Germline V gives CDR1 MNHEY, CDR2 SVGAGI. The J segment lost 3 bases and the V segment lost 5 bases, leaving 5 bases of the junction unmatched. The CDR3 sequence: CASSPGGVDYGYTF. The CDR3, as DNA: TGTGCCAGCAGTCCAGGGGGCGTCGACTATGGCTACACCTTC.

The chain carries TRBV28 and TRBJ1-4; tentative D call: TRBD1 (6 bases). The CDR3 length is 14 residues. V was clipped by 7 bases and J by 3 bases, with 12 bases between them. The germline CDR1 and CDR2 sequences are MDHEN and SYDVKM. CDR3 bases: TGTGCCAGCAATTCGCAGGGGCCTAATGAAAAACTGTTTTTT. Its protein product is CASNSQGPNEKLFF.

This clone was seen only once. The V gene is TRBV9, the J gene TRBJ2-4, with D possibly TRBD1 on 6 matching bases. Trimming stripped 0 bases from V and 0 bases from J, with 16 bases between. The CDR3 contains 18 residues. Germline loops: CDR1 SGDLS, CDR2 YYNGEE. CDR3 region: CASSVGEGGSLAKNIQYF. In nucleotides, the CDR3 is TGTGCCAGCAGCGTAGGGGAAGGGGGTTCCCTAGCCAAAAACATTCAGTACTTC.

The chain links TRBV7-8 to TRBJ2-7, with 11 nucleotides matching TRBD2. Germline values: CDR1 SGHVS, CDR2 FQNEAQ. The V segment lost 2 bases and the J segment 3 bases; nucleotides outside the gene matches: 6. This CDR3 is 16 amino acids long. This chain's CDR3 is CASSLNLAGGLYEQYF. The CDR3 DNA reads as TGTGCCAGCAGCTTAAATCTAGCGGGGGGACTCTACGAGCAGTACTTC.

This chain connects TRBV5-6 to TRBJ1-2; D not certain. Looked up from germline, CDR1 is SGHDT and CDR2 is YYEEEE. V gave up 1 base and J gave up 6 bases, with 16 bases separating them. There are 15 residues in the CDR3. For the CDR3, the DNA is TGTGCCAGCAGCTTGAGGGTAGGGAGGCGAGATGGCTACACCTTC. This sequence encodes CASSLRVGRRDGYTF.

This sequence joins TRBV14 and TRBJ1-2; 9 nucleotides line up with TRBD1. This CDR3 comprises 13 residues. J was trimmed by 7 bases and V by 4 bases; bases with no gene match: 4. CDR1 is SGHDN, CDR2 FVKESK, per germline. CDR3 coding DNA: TGTGCCAGCAGCCCCGGGACAGGGTTTGGCTACACCTTC. This sequence encodes CASSPGTGFGYTF.

The chain joins TRBV29-1 to TRBJ1-2; TRBD1 agrees at 8 bases. Unmatched junction bases numbered 8, after V lost 6 bases and J lost 8 bases. The CDR3 spans 12 residues. The germline V gene encodes CDR1 SQVTM and CDR2 ANQGSEA. As DNA, the CDR3 is TGCAGCGTAGACCGGGACAGGTTGGGCTACACCTTC. Protein: CSVDRDRLGYTF.